The clone carrying this T cell receptor (beta chain) was seen repeatedly, ten times or more. Unique molecular identifiers tagged individual cDNA molecules. TCRdb re-analysed the 5' RACE reads in MiXCR, keeping a single row per CDR3 protein. The data show tens of thousands of distinct CDR3 sequences, about 10% seen once. The data originate from a study of early T cells in non-severe SARS-CoV-2 infection. Trimming removed 4 bases at V and 4 bases at J, with 13 bases between. CDR1 and CDR2 (germline): LGHNA, YNFKEQ. The CDR3 spans 15 residues. The sample comprised whole blood. This chain connects TRBV4-2 to TRBJ1-4; the D is unclear. This clonotype was sampled from an adult who was a healthcare worker with PCR-confirmed SARS-CoV-2 infection or an uninfected control (not recorded which). CDR3 sequence: CASSPTEDLNEKLFF. The CDR3 coding sequence is TGTGCCAGCAGCCCTACGGAGGATCTTAATGAAAAACTGTTTTTT.